This T cell receptor beta chain was captured by sequencing in a study of early T cells in non-severe SARS-CoV-2 infection (dated by TCRdb to the early 2020s). In terms of the full investigation: Because TCR sequencing was done on bulk RNA from unsorted whole blood, the alpha and beta chains could not be paired. The research as a whole found: VDJdb matching was skewed toward anti-spike CD8 responses and likely underestimated virus-specific expansions by missing private and CD4 specificities.

Preparation of the library involved 5' RACE. Sequenced using a NextSeq 500. The TCR library protocol attached unique molecular identifiers to individual cDNA molecules to correct for sequencing error and PCR bias. TCR alpha and beta chains were both sequenced, and the abundances of alpha and beta sequences in each sample were closely correlated with each other. On the authors' methods: Decombinator V4 was used to annotate the V gene, J gene and CDR3 of the TCR sequences. Expanded TCRs were defined as changing significantly between any two time points under a Poisson model with p below 0.0001. TCR abundances were normalised to the total number of TCRs sequenced per sample and were expressed as counts per million. VDJdb, accessed 1 November 2021, was searched for CMV, EBV and SARS-CoV-2 annotated TCRs, excluding TCRs annotated for multiple antigens. Starting from the raw public reads, TCRdb applied fastp trimming at Q25, assembled clones with MiXCR and retained in-frame beta chains. A single entry per CDR3 protein holds the most common genes and DNA from its merged rows. The V and J calls come from TCRdb's annotation, not from the publication. The sample includes fewer than 120,000 distinct CDR3 sequences, with approximately 12% observed a single time. 3.8% of the sample lies in the top ten.

Details on this clonotype: Its antigen is still unknown. Per-base quality was not reported, and no clone a single base away is much larger than it.

The study was a case-control design nested within a healthcare worker cohort in London, UK, with weekly nasopharyngeal swab PCR tests and blood sampling. Between 23 and 31 March 2020, the week of the UK lockdown, healthcare workers were enrolled and then followed up weekly for as long as 16 weeks. This receptor was obtained from an adult who was a healthcare worker with PCR-confirmed SARS-CoV-2 infection or an uninfected control (not recorded which). The sequencing used whole blood, collected at baseline.

The bases read TGTGCCAGCGGAATTCCGGGGGGGCCTGATTCACCCCTCCACTTT. It specifies CASGIPGGPDSPLHF. The chain uses TRBV28 and TRBJ1-6; TRBD1 is possibly the D segment (6 matching bases). CDR1 and CDR2, looked up from the germline V gene, are MDHEN and SYDVKM. Its CDR3 holds 15 amino acids, cysteine through phenylalanine. Only the CDR3 DNA is retained, 45 bases long and in frame from the first base. V and J are truncated by 8 bases and 8 bases respectively, leaving an intervening sequence of 19 bases.